The 26 T cell receptor beta chains below come from one sample, sequenced in a study of OX40 agonist ivuxolimab in advanced cancers. Repertoires were generated with immunoSEQ multiplex PCR, while TCRdb's copy carries only in-frame clones and drops some. Among about 69,000 clones listed, more than 80% were seen once. Sequencing was performed on CD4+ or CD8+ T cells sorted from blood, taken in a trial of the OX40 agonist ivuxolimab. Receptor source: an adult with an advanced solid tumor such as melanoma, head and neck, liver or kidney cancer.

This chain links TRBV15 with TRBJ1-5; D unclear. Germline V gene data show CDR1 as LNHNV and CDR2 as YYDKDF (reference sequence). V was trimmed by 0 bases and J by 4 bases, leaving 1 base between them. The CDR3 is 12 amino acids. The DNA for the CDR3 is TGTGCCACCAGCAGAGATAATCAGCCCCAGCATTTT. Translating it yields CATSRDNQPQHF.

This chain connects TRBV15 to TRBJ2-7; no firm D call. The CDR3 is made up of 14 amino acids. CDR1 is LNHNV and CDR2 is YYDKDF in the germline V gene (reference sequence). V was pared by 0 bases and J by 2 bases, with 8 bases between. In DNA form, the CDR3 reads TGTGCCACCAGCAGAGAACGCCGCGCCTACGAGCAGTACTTC. It is translated as CATSRERRAYEQYF.

V usage is TRBV28 and J usage is TRBJ1-4; D is perhaps TRBD1 (5 bases). This CDR3 has 14 amino acids. V shed 4 bases and J shed 10 bases, with 16 bases lying between them. Germline V gene data show CDR1 as MDHEN and CDR2 as SYDVKM. The CDR3 loop is CASSSGTRDAKLFF. DNA of the CDR3: TGTGCCAGCAGTTCCGGGACGAGGGATGCAAAACTGTTTTTT.

This clone was found once. The chain carries TRBV6-5 and TRBJ1-2, with D perhaps TRBD1 (6 bases). Germline V gene data show CDR1 as MNHEY and CDR2 as SVGAGI. V was cut by 4 bases and J by 8 bases, with 14 bases left in between. This CDR3 is 13 amino acids long. The CDR3 region is CASSSQDGGGYTF. The CDR3 coding sequence is TGTGCCAGCAGTTCACAGGACGGGGGCGGCTACACCTTC.

This clone was detected once. The chain recombines TRBV19 with TRBJ2-1, with TRBD2 identical over 13 bases. Trimming took 8 bases from V and 9 from J; bases not matched to a gene: 4. Per the germline V gene, CDR1 is LNHDA and CDR2 is SQIVND (reference sequence). The CDR3 runs 13 residues. In nucleotides, the CDR3 is TGTGCCAGTGGACTAGCGGGAGTTTCTGAGCAGTTCTTC. It is translated as CASGLAGVSEQFF.

The rearrangement joins TRBV4-3 to TRBJ2-7; no definite D call. The CDR3 totals 15 residues. The germline V gene encodes CDR1 LGHNA and CDR2 YSLEER. V gave up 1 base and J gave up 1 base, with 11 bases separating them. CDR3 region: CASSQGRSRSYEQYF. CDR3 bases: TGCGCCAGCAGCCAAGGCCGTTCTAGATCCTACGAGCAGTACTTC.

The rearrangement joins TRBV5-1 to TRBJ1-1; 9 positions agree with TRBD1. CDR3 size: 14 residues. Germline V CDR1 and CDR2: SGHRS, YFSETQ. The trim removed 0 bases at V and 3 bases at J, leaving 0 bases unmatched. The CDR3 coding sequence is TGCGCCAGCAGCTTGGGGACAGGGGACACTGAAGCTTTCTTT. Translating it yields CASSLGTGDTEAFF.

The rearrangement uses TRBV7-3 and TRBJ2-5; 9 positions agree with TRBD1. V lost 3 bases to trimming and J lost 5 bases; unmatched junction nucleotides: 4. Germline V gene sequence: CDR1 SGHTA, CDR2 FQGTGA. This CDR3 has 14 amino acids. The CDR3 region has the DNA TGTGCCAGCAGCTTGACAGGGGGATGGGAGACCCAGTACTTC. It translates to CASSLTGGWETQYF.

As concerns this clone: Compared with germline, one end of the junction differs, possibly owing to a read error. The J gene is TRBJ2-7, the V gene TRBV25-1; D unresolved. The CDR3 is made up of 13 amino acids. Germline V gene sequence: CDR1 MGHDK, CDR2 SYGVNS. In nucleotides, the CDR3 is TGTGCCTGCAGCCTCACGGCTAGCTACGAGCAGTACTTC. Translated, it gives CACSLTASYEQYF.

CDR3 bases: TGTGCCAGCAGTTATTACAGGGGGGTGAATCAGCCCCAGCATTTT. Protein: CASSYYRGVNQPQHF. The chain joins TRBV28 to TRBJ1-5; 8 positions agree with TRBD1. The trim removed 4 bases at V and 4 bases at J, leaving 6 bases unmatched. Germline V gene lookup returns CDR1 MDHEN and CDR2 SYDVKM. CDR3 length: 15 amino acids.

V and J are TRBV30 and TRBJ1-6; D may be TRBD1 (6 bases). The ends were cut back, 4 bases at V and 3 bases at J, with 10 bases in the middle. Germline values: CDR1 GTSNPN, CDR2 SVGIG (reference sequence). This CDR3 region has 14 residues. The CDR3 region has the DNA TGTGCCTGGAACGAACAGGGCTATAATTCACCCCTCCACTTT. Its translation: CAWNEQGYNSPLHF.

The chain is built from TRBV4-3 and TRBJ2-3, with a weak D call TRBD1 (5 bases). Germline V gene lookup returns CDR1 LGHNA and CDR2 YSLEER. There are 17 residues in the CDR3. Trimming left V 3 bases short and J 0 bases short, with 16 bases between. As DNA, the CDR3 is TGCGCCAGCAGCCAGGGGCAGGGCCAAACTAGCACAGATACGCAGTATTTT. It encodes CASSQGQGQTSTDTQYF.

The gene calls are TRBV6-4 and TRBJ1-1; D is unresolved. From germline, CDR1 is MRHNA and CDR2 SNTAGT. The CDR3 covers 13 residues. V lost 3 bases, J lost 4 bases, and 9 bases lay in between. DNA of the CDR3: TGTGCCAGCAGTGAGACTGGGGTCACTGAAGCTTTCTTT. Its protein is CASSETGVTEAFF.

The chain uses TRBV6-5 and TRBJ1-1; a possible D gene is TRBD1 (6 bases). V lost 4 bases to trimming and J lost 1 base, with 7 bases between them. This CDR3 has 13 residues. Germline V gene data show CDR1 as MNHEY and CDR2 as SVGAGI. In DNA, the CDR3 is TGTGCCAGCAGTTGGGGACAGAACACTGAAGCTTTCTTT. Its translation is CASSWGQNTEAFF.

The chain has TRBV30 and TRBJ1-3, with D maybe TRBD1 (6 bases). Germline-derived CDR1 and CDR2 are GTSNPN and SVGIG (reference sequence). V lost 5 bases and J 5 bases, leaving 31 bases between the germline ends. CDR3 size: 19 residues. The CDR3 reads CAWGLTTGIISTLRNTIYF. In nucleotides, the CDR3 is TGTGCCTGGGGGCTGACCACAGGGATCATCTCTACCCTTAGAAACACCATATATTTT.

This chain links TRBV4-3 with TRBJ2-7; 9 bases map to TRBD1. Germline CDR1 is LGHNA and CDR2 is YSLEER. J was trimmed by 2 bases and V by 1 base; bases with no gene match: 12. The CDR3 is 18 amino acids. The CDR3 DNA sequence: TGCGCCAGCAGCCAAGGAAGGTCCGGGACAGGGATAACCTACGAGCAGTACTTC. Protein product: CASSQGRSGTGITYEQYF.

This clone has only a few counts. The CDR3 coding sequence is TGTGCCAGCAGCTTACGGGGGCCCTCCTACAATGAGCAGTTCTTC. Translated: CASSLRGPSYNEQFF. The chain links TRBV13 to TRBJ2-1; D is possibly TRBD1 or TRBD2 (6 bases each). V dropped 2 bases and J dropped 0 bases, with 8 bases sitting between them. CDR3 length: 15 residues. The germline V gene encodes CDR1 PRHDT and CDR2 FYEKMQ (reference sequence).

The chain carries TRBV19 and TRBJ1-1, with D maybe TRBD1 (5 bases). Germline V lookup: CDR1 LNHDA, CDR2 SQIVND (reference sequence). The CDR3 has 14 amino acids. With 1 base removed from V and 4 bases from J, the gap between germline ends came to 10 bases. CDR3 DNA sequence: TGTGCCAGTAGTATAGGGGGCGGGCCCACTGAAGCTTTCTTT. Translating it yields CASSIGGGPTEAFF.

This clone has just a few counts. The chain has TRBV6-1 and TRBJ2-6, with D unclear. The germline V gene encodes CDR1 MNHNS and CDR2 SASEGT. V shed 1 base and J shed 0 bases, with 4 bases lying between them. The CDR3 contains 15 residues. CDR3: CASSEDSSGANVLTF. CDR3 DNA sequence: TGTGCCAGCAGTGAAGACAGCTCTGGGGCCAACGTCCTGACTTTC.

This chain uses TRBV28 with TRBJ2-7; maybe TRBD2 (7 bases). This CDR3 has 14 amino acids. Trimming pared 2 bases from V and 2 bases from J, leaving 10 bases between. Germline lookup yields CDR1 MDHEN and CDR2 SYDVKM. CDR3 sequence reads: CASSLRGAAYEQYF. CDR3 DNA: TGTGCCAGCAGTTTACGGGGGGCTGCCTACGAGCAGTACTTC.

The V and J genes are TRBV4-3 and TRBJ2-3; the D is unclear. The CDR3 covers 13 residues. V shed 0 bases and J shed 5 bases, with 6 bases lying between them. CDR1 is LGHNA, CDR2 YSLEER, per germline. This chain's CDR3 is CASSQEDRDTQYF. CDR3 in DNA: TGCGCCAGCAGCCAAGAAGATAGAGATACGCAGTATTTT.

This clone was counted a single time. The rearrangement uses TRBV5-6 and TRBJ1-2; unclear D gene. The CDR3 has 16 residues. Trimming took 1 base from V and 3 from J, leaving 16 bases between them. Germline V gives CDR1 SGHDT, CDR2 YYEEEE. In DNA form, the CDR3 reads TGTGCCAGCAGCTTGATGGCTAACTACGGGGACTATGGCTACACCTTC. This gives the protein CASSLMANYGDYGYTF.

The chain carries TRBV6-5 and TRBJ1-1, with a weak D call TRBD1 (6 bases). Trimming shortened V by 2 bases and J by 8 bases, and 9 bases separated the two germline ends. The germline V gene encodes CDR1 MNHEY and CDR2 SVGAGI. This CDR3 spans 12 amino acids. CDR3 coding DNA: TGTGCCAGCAGTTACGGGACACAAGAAGCTTTCTTT. This encodes CASSYGTQEAFF.

The rearrangement links TRBV30 to TRBJ1-2; D perhaps matches TRBD1 (6 bases). Germline V gene sequence: CDR1 GTSNPN, CDR2 SVGIG (reference sequence). V was shortened by 1 base and J by 4 bases, with 10 bases between the two germline ends. This CDR3 contains 13 residues. The CDR3 sequence: CAWSEGVAYGYTF. CDR3 sequence (DNA): TGTGCCTGGAGTGAGGGGGTCGCCTATGGCTACACCTTC. Full variable domain (missing parts from reference TRBV30 and TRBJ1-2): SQTIHQWPATLVQPVGSPLSLECTVEGTSNPNLYWYRQAAGRGLQLLFYSVGIGQISSEVPQNLSASRPQDRQFILSSKKLLLSDSGFYLCAWSEGVAYGYTFGSGTRLTVV.

The chain combines TRBV25-1 with TRBJ1-5; D is ambiguous. Germline V gene lookup returns CDR1 MGHDK and CDR2 SYGVNS. The CDR3 length is 13 residues. Trimming left V 2 bases short and J 0 bases short, with 2 bases between. The CDR3 here is CASSEASNQPQHF. Here the CDR3 DNA reads TGTGCCAGCAGTGAAGCTAGCAATCAGCCCCAGCATTTT.

The CDR3 region is CASSPDRIGERPDTQYF. Here the CDR3 DNA reads TGTGCCAGCAGCCCAGATCGGATCGGGGAACGGCCAGATACGCAGTATTTT. The chain combines TRBV11-2 with TRBJ2-3, with a possible D match to TRBD2 (5 bases). V was pared by 5 bases and J by 4 bases, with 22 bases between. CDR1 is SGHAT and CDR2 is FQNNGV in the germline V gene. The CDR3 contains 17 residues.